This T cell receptor beta chain derives from a study of spatial heterogeneity in lung cancer. Time point noted: sample taken at primary tumor resection. Samples were obtained from more than 70 donors, all untreated early-stage non-small cell lung cancer patients. Whole RNA from tumor, nontumor lung or frozen PBMC was sequenced unsorted. TCRdb used MiXCR to reprocess the 5' RACE reads, holding one entry per CDR3 protein. The sample lists 20,000 to 25,000 distinct CDR3 sequences, 4.6% occurring once. This clonotype was observed many times. Germline V gene data show CDR1 as SGHNT and CDR2 as YYREEE (reference sequence). The V end lost 3 bases, the J end lost 2 bases, and 6 bases lay between the germline ends. The CDR3 runs to 12 residues.

The starting material was PBMCs, obtained at surgery. The chain recombines TRBV5-4 with TRBJ2-7; the D is unclear. The receptor was derived from a male donor with early-stage non-small cell lung cancer. CDR3 DNA: TGTGCCAGCAGCTCTTACACCTACGAGCAGTACTTC. Protein sequence: CASSSYTYEQYF.